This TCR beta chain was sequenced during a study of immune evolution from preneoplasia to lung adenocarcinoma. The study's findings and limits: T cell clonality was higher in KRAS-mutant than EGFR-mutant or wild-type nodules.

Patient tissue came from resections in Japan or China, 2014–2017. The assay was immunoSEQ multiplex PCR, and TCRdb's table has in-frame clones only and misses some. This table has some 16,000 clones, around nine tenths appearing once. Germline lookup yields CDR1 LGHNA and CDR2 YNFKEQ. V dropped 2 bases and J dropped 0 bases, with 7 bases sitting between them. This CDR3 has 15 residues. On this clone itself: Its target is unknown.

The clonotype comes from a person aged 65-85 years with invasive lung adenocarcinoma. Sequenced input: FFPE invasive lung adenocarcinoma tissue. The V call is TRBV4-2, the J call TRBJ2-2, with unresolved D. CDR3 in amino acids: CASSQPRANTGELFF. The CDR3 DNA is TGTGCCAGCAGCCAACCAAGGGCGAACACCGGGGAGCTGTTTTTT.